What follows are 17 T cell receptor beta chains derived from one specimen sequenced in a study of T cell changes during pregnancy in multiple sclerosis. The repertoire was sequenced with immunoSEQ multiplex PCR; TCRdb's copy has only in-frame clones and lacks some. The data hold around 99,000 clones, with 85% to 95% observed a single time. This specimen was peripheral blood, taken in the first trimester of pregnancy. These receptors all stem from a female donor with multiple sclerosis, enrolled in a pregnancy study.

This sequence joins TRBV5-1 and TRBJ2-5, with 10 bases fitting TRBD2. This CDR3 contains 16 residues. V gave up 1 base and J gave up 1 base; unmatched junction bases: 4. Germline CDR1 is SGHRS and CDR2 is YFSETQ. As DNA, the CDR3 is TGCGCCAGCAGCTTGTTCGAGCGGGAGGGCCAAGAGACCCAGTACTTC. Translation: CASSLFEREGQETQYF.

At least ten counts were recorded for this clone. CDR3 bases: TGCGCCAGCAGCTCCGGACTAGCGGGAGCCATAGGGGAGCAGTACTTC. Translating it yields CASSSGLAGAIGEQYF. The gene calls are TRBV5-1 and TRBJ2-7; TRBD2 matches at 13 bases. The CDR3 length is 16 residues. CDR1 and CDR2 from the germline V gene are SGHRS and YFSETQ. V dropped 3 bases and J dropped 7; count of bases not matched to a gene: 10.

The chain is built from TRBV28 and TRBJ1-2; D gene ambiguous. The CDR3 runs 14 residues. Germline CDR1 MDHEN, CDR2 SYDVKM. Trimming left V 8 bases short and J 4 bases short, with 17 bases between. This CDR3 reads CASGPPGWGYGYTF. CDR3 nucleotide sequence: TGTGCCAGCGGCCCCCCGGGATGGGGCTATGGCTACACCTTC.

This rearrangement joins TRBV5-6 to TRBJ1-2; perhaps TRBD1 as D (5 bases). CDR1 SGHDT and CDR2 YYEEEE come from the germline V gene. V was clipped by 0 bases and J by 8 bases, with 8 bases between them. This CDR3 is built from 12 residues. CDR3 coding DNA: TGTGCCAGCAGCTTGGGGGGCCTAGGCTACACCTTC. Its protein product is CASSLGGLGYTF. The full variable domain, rest sourced from reference TRBV5-6 and TRBJ1-2, is DAGVTQSPTHLIKTRGQQVTLRCSPKSGHDTVSWYQQALGQGPQFIFQYYEEEERQRGNFPDRFSGHQFPNYSSELNVNALLLGDSALYLCASSLGGLGYTFGSGTRLTVV.

This chain connects TRBV5-1 to TRBJ2-7; 11 bases align to TRBD2. Germline trimming cut 2 bases from V and 0 bases from J; bases unmatched to any gene: 10. CDR3 size: 18 residues. Germline CDR1 SGHRS, CDR2 YFSETQ. DNA for the CDR3: TGCGCCAGCAGCTTCTTCGGGACTAGCGGAAGGAGCTCCTACGAGCAGTACTTC. This encodes CASSFFGTSGRSSYEQYF.

The chain carries TRBV28 and TRBJ1-2; maybe TRBD1 (6 bases). V shed 3 bases and J shed 8 bases, with 13 bases lying between them. CDR1 MDHEN and CDR2 SYDVKM come from the germline V gene. This CDR3 comprises 13 residues. Here the CDR3 DNA reads TGTGCCAGCAGTTTTGCAGGGGAGTTCGGCTACACCTTC. This encodes CASSFAGEFGYTF.

The chain uses TRBV9 and TRBJ2-1; 9 bases are a match to TRBD2. The CDR3 loop spans 17 amino acids. V shed 0 bases and J 8 bases; nucleotides not matched to a gene: 12. The V gene's germline CDR1 is SGDLS and CDR2 YYNGEE. The CDR3 is CASSVATASGTGDEQFF. For the CDR3, the DNA is TGTGCCAGCAGCGTAGCTACGGCTAGCGGGACGGGGGATGAGCAGTTCTTC.

The chain couples TRBV4-3 to TRBJ1-2; D possibly corresponds to TRBD1 (5 bases). The germline V gene encodes CDR1 LGHNA and CDR2 YSLEER. The CDR3 consists of 15 residues. V was cut by 0 bases and J by 4 bases, with 12 bases left in between. The CDR3 loop reads CASSQEGQGPYGYTF. The CDR3 DNA reads TGCGCCAGCAGCCAAGAGGGGCAGGGCCCCTATGGCTACACCTTC.

In the case of this clone: Other DNA sequences of this sample code for an identical CDR3. This sequence joins TRBV29-1 and TRBJ1-1; D ambiguous. CDR3 length: 12 amino acids. CDR1 SQVTM and CDR2 ANQGSEA come from the germline V gene. Trimming shortened V by 3 bases and J by 8 bases, and 13 bases separated the two germline ends. The CDR3, as DNA: TGCAGCGTTGATAGCCCTTCGGGGGAAGCTTTCTTT. Its protein is CSVDSPSGEAFF.

This clone was recorded a few times. The J gene is TRBJ2-3, the V gene TRBV28; maybe TRBD1 (6 bases). Trimming took off 9 bases at V and 4 bases at J, with 14 bases between the two ends. From germline, CDR1 is MDHEN and CDR2 SYDVKM. The CDR3 has 13 amino acids. The CDR3 sequence is CASTGQLPDTQYF. CDR3 sequence (DNA): TGTGCCAGTACAGGGCAACTTCCAGATACGCAGTATTTT.

V is TRBV27 and J is TRBJ2-3; no definite D call. Germline V gene lookup returns CDR1 MNHEY and CDR2 SMNVEV (reference sequence). The CDR3 is 14 amino acids. The V end was cut by 6 bases, the J end by 1 base, with 11 bases between. CDR3 amino acids: CASSPDTGTDTQYF. The CDR3 region has the DNA TGTGCCAGCAGCCCCGATACGGGCACAGATACGCAGTATTTT.

The gene calls are TRBV2 and TRBJ1-2; D unresolved. Trimming stripped 1 base from V and 4 bases from J, with 16 bases between. The CDR3 consists of 16 residues. CDR1 is SNHLY and CDR2 is FYNNEI in the germline V gene. CDR3 DNA sequence: TGTGCCAGCAGTGAAGTGAGGTCCTCCTTTCCCTATGGCTACACCTTC. Translation: CASSEVRSSFPYGYTF.

The chain is built from TRBV5-1 and TRBJ2-3; 7 nucleotides agree with TRBD1. The CDR3 length is 14 residues. Trimming cost V 2 bases and J 0 bases; bases outside gene matches: 0. Looked up from germline, CDR1 is SGHRS and CDR2 is YFSETQ. The chain's CDR3 is CASSLQGSTDTQYF. CDR3 DNA: TGCGCCAGCAGCTTACAGGGGAGCACAGATACGCAGTATTTT.

V is TRBV7-6 and J is TRBJ1-1; D possibly corresponds to TRBD1 (6 bases). The CDR3 runs to 13 residues. Trimming removed 5 bases from V and 1 base from J, with 8 bases in between. In germline, CDR1 is SGHVS, CDR2 FNYEAQ. The CDR3 region has the DNA TGTGCCAGCAGCCGACAGGAGAACACTGAAGCTTTCTTT. Translation gives CASSRQENTEAFF.

V and J are TRBV29-1 and TRBJ2-7, with D possibly matching TRBD2 (6 bases). V was trimmed by 7 bases and J by 6 bases, leaving 19 bases between them. Germline lookup yields CDR1 SQVTM and CDR2 ANQGSEA. The length of the CDR3 is 13 residues. The CDR3 protein is CSGREPGTPEQYF. DNA of the CDR3: TGCAGCGGACGGGAACCCGGGACTCCCGAGCAGTACTTC.

The chain combines TRBV25-1 with TRBJ1-2; tentative D call: TRBD1 (5 bases). Germline CDR1 reads MGHDK; CDR2 reads SYGVNS. The V end was cut by 3 bases, the J end by 4 bases, with 18 bases between. This CDR3 is 16 amino acids long. The CDR3 here is CASSEVRGKGTYGYTF. In nucleotides, the CDR3 is TGTGCCAGCAGTGAGGTCCGGGGGAAGGGAACCTATGGCTACACCTTC.

The CDR3, as DNA: TGCGCCAGCAGCTTGGTCCAGGCTTCGGGGTATACGCAGTATTTT. It encodes CASSLVQASGYTQYF. The chain combines TRBV5-1 with TRBJ2-3; TRBD2 is a possible D gene (5 bases). In germline, CDR1 is SGHRS, CDR2 YFSETQ. CDR3 length: 15 amino acids. V was trimmed by 0 bases and J by 7 bases, leaving 15 bases between them.